Listed below are T cell receptor beta chains from one sample, sequenced in a study of OX40 agonist ivuxolimab in advanced cancers. The protocol was immunoSEQ multiplex PCR, while the TCRdb copy is restricted to in-frame clones and leaves out a portion. The sample has roughly 36,000 clones, about four fifths seen once. Sequencing used CD4+ or CD8+ T cells sorted from blood, obtained in a trial of the OX40 agonist ivuxolimab. The receptors here all came from an adult with an advanced solid tumor such as melanoma, head and neck, liver or kidney cancer. Both conserved end residues are part of each CDR3. Each record gives: V gene, CDR3 length, clone size, D gene, J gene, CDR3 protein, CDR3 DNA. D genes are given only for firm matches. Clone size appears in some rows only: once, few, many, or a class for an expanded clone.

>TRBV6-6|14|.|TRBD1|TRBJ1-1
CASTVSQGSTEAFF
TGTGCCAGCACCGTTTCACAGGGGTCCACTGAAGCTTTCTTT
>TRBV21-1|15|.|.|TRBJ2-3
CASSIGQTRTDTQYF
TGTGCCAGCAGCATTGGGCAGACGCGAACAGATACGCAGTATTTT
>TRBV11-2|14|.|.|TRBJ2-7
CASSLVAGAYEQYF
TGTGCCAGCAGCTTAGTAGCAGGGGCTTACGAGCAGTACTTC
>TRBV18|13|.|TRBD1|TRBJ1-5
CASSDRDSQPQHF
TGTGCCAGCTCCGACAGGGATTCTCAGCCCCAGCATTTT
>TRBV7-6|14|.|.|TRBJ2-1
CASSLRQALGEQFF
TGTGCCAGCAGCTTAAGACAGGCTTTAGGTGAGCAGTTCTTC
>TRBV4-1|14|medium-sized|.|TRBJ2-1
CASSQEGPINEQFF
TGCGCCAGCAGCCAAGAGGGACCCATCAATGAGCAGTTCTTC
>TRBV28|12|.|.|TRBJ2-2
CASYNRVGELFF
TGTGCCAGCTATAACAGGGTCGGGGAGCTGTTTTTT
>TRBV9|15|few|.|TRBJ1-1
CASSVGGEVSTEAFF
TGTGCCAGCAGCGTCGGAGGGGAGGTCAGCACTGAAGCTTTCTTT
>TRBV5-1|14|.|.|TRBJ1-1
CASSLADRYTEAFF
TGCGCCAGCAGCTTGGCCGACCGATACACTGAAGCTTTCTTT
>TRBV6-5|14|.|TRBD1|TRBJ1-2
CASSSPTGGYGYTF
TGTGCCAGCAGTTCGCCGACAGGGGGCTATGGCTACACCTTC
>TRBV18|14|.|.|TRBJ1-5
CASSPSGRGQPQHF
TGTGCCAGCTCACCTTCAGGACGGGGTCAGCCCCAGCATTTT
>TRBV10-2|16|.|.|TRBJ1-4
CASSARIDRINEKLFF
TGCGCCAGCAGTGCGAGGATTGACAGGATTAATGAAAAACTGTTTTTT
>TRBV28|14|few|.|TRBJ1-4
CASSLSGGHEKLFF
TGTGCCAGCAGTTTATCTGGGGGTCACGAAAAACTGTTTTTT
>TRBV10-3|16|.|TRBD1|TRBJ1-2
CAIRSRGDRANYGYTF
TGTGCCATCAGATCCAGGGGGGACAGGGCGAACTATGGCTACACCTTC
>TRBV28|14|.|.|TRBJ1-2
CASSFAPPVYGYTF
TGTGCCAGCAGTTTCGCCCCGCCGGTCTATGGCTACACCTTC
>TRBV6-1|13|.|.|TRBJ1-5
CASSPGRNQPQHF
TGTGCCAGCAGCCCTGGTCGCAATCAGCCCCAGCATTTT
>TRBV6-6|13|.|TRBD1|TRBJ2-3
CASTRDRGDTQYF
TGTGCCAGCACCCGGGACAGGGGTGATACGCAGTATTTT
>TRBV7-6|14|few|.|TRBJ2-2
CASSLRQLRGELFF
TGTGCCAGCAGCCTTCGACAGCTTCGCGGGGAGCTGTTTTTT
>TRBV19|14|.|.|TRBJ2-6
CASSSESGANVLTF
TGTGCCAGTAGCTCAGAATCTGGGGCCAACGTCCTGACTTTC
>TRBV18|11|many|.|TRBJ1-4
CASSSNEKLFF
TGTGCCAGCTCATCAAATGAAAAACTGTTTTTT
>TRBV7-2|15|.|TRBD1|TRBJ1-5
CASRHGQGANQPQHF
TGTGCCAGCAGACATGGACAGGGGGCAAATCAGCCCCAGCATTTT
>TRBV6-6|14|.|TRBD2|TRBJ2-3
CASGAGALKDTQYF
TGTGCCAGCGGAGCGGGGGCGCTAAAAGATACGCAGTATTTT
>TRBV5-6|15|.|.|TRBJ1-6
CASGRGSSYNSPLHF
TGTGCCAGCGGCAGGGGCAGCTCCTATAATTCACCCCTCCACTTT
>TRBV30|13|.|.|TRBJ1-3
CAWVAGFGNTIYF
TGTGCCTGGGTAGCGGGTTTTGGAAACACCATATATTTT
>TRBV19|14|.|TRBD1|TRBJ1-5
CASSRQGGNQPQHF
TGTGCCAGTAGTAGACAGGGCGGCAATCAGCCCCAGCATTTT
>TRBV27|12|.|.|TRBJ2-1
CASGRGYNEQFF
TGTGCCAGCGGGCGGGGCTACAATGAGCAGTTCTTC
>TRBV6-1|15|.|.|TRBJ1-2
CASSEQTGGLYGYTF
TGTGCCAGCAGTGAACAGACAGGAGGCCTCTATGGCTACACCTTC
>TRBV4-1|13|.|.|TRBJ1-5
CASSLNSNQPQHF
TGCGCCAGCAGCCTGAATAGCAATCAGCCCCAGCATTTT
>TRBV30|13|few|.|TRBJ2-1
CAWIGFSYNEQFF
TGTGCCTGGATAGGGTTCTCCTACAATGAGCAGTTCTTC
>TRBV6-5|13|.|.|TRBJ1-2
CASSPGRSYGYTF
TGTGCCAGCAGCCCCGGACGGTCCTATGGCTACACCTTC
>TRBV9|15|.|TRBD1|TRBJ1-3
CASSGTDRVGNTIYF
TGTGCCAGCAGCGGGACGGACAGGGTCGGAAACACCATATATTTT
>TRBV15|14|.|.|TRBJ2-1
CATAARQDGNEQFF
TGTGCCACAGCCGCAAGACAGGATGGCAATGAGCAGTTCTTC
>TRBV5-6|16|few|TRBD2|TRBJ2-3
CASSSLLAGGTDTQYF
TGTGCCAGCAGCTCTCTACTAGCGGGGGGCACAGATACGCAGTATTTT
>TRBV18|14|.|.|TRBJ1-5
CASSPGNLGQPQHF
TGTGCCAGCTCACCAGGGAACCTGGGTCAGCCCCAGCATTTT
>TRBV7-9|16|.|.|TRBJ1-2
CASSAPRFMANYGYTF
TGTGCCAGCAGCGCACCACGGTTTATGGCTAACTATGGCTACACCTTC
>TRBV9|14|.|.|TRBJ1-6
CASSATDSYSPLHF
TGTGCCAGCAGCGCGACGGATAGCTATTCACCCCTCCACTTT
>TRBV5-1|14|.|TRBD1|TRBJ2-7
CASSFGQGPNEQYF
TGCGCCAGCAGCTTCGGACAGGGCCCCAACGAGCAGTACTTC
>TRBV2|13|.|TRBD2|TRBJ2-3
CAVASGGTDTQYF
TGTGCCGTGGCTAGCGGGGGCACAGATACGCAGTATTTT
>TRBV29-1|11|few|.|TRBJ1-1
CSGRMNTEAFF
TGCAGCGGGCGTATGAACACTGAAGCTTTCTTT
>TRBV19|13|.|TRBD2|TRBJ2-7
CASNSGAPYEQYF
TGTGCCAGTAATAGCGGGGCTCCCTACGAGCAGTACTTC
>TRBV28|14|.|TRBD1|TRBJ2-1
CASSSSGTGNEQFF
TGTGCCAGCAGTTCTTCCGGGACAGGGAATGAGCAGTTCTTC
>TRBV9|14|.|TRBD1|TRBJ2-7
CASSPAGGSYEQYF
TGTGCCAGCAGTCCAGCAGGGGGCTCCTACGAGCAGTACTTC
>TRBV5-1|14|.|.|TRBJ2-5
CASSDLQGRETQYF
TGCGCCAGCAGCGACTTACAGGGAAGAGAGACCCAGTACTTC
>TRBV11-2|15|once|TRBD1|TRBJ2-7
CASSAGQGGSYEQYF
TGTGCCAGCAGCGCGGGACAGGGGGGCTCCTACGAGCAGTACTTC
>TRBV25-1|16|once|.|TRBJ2-2
CASSELKGSNTGELFF
TGTGCCAGCAGTGAATTGAAGGGATCGAACACCGGGGAGCTGTTTTTT
>TRBV10-1|13|.|.|TRBJ2-1
CASSEQPYNEQFF
TGCGCCAGCAGTGAACAGCCTTACAATGAGCAGTTCTTC
>TRBV29-1|16|.|.|TRBJ2-5
CSVEVQGTSTQETQYF
TGCAGCGTTGAAGTACAGGGAACGAGTACGCAAGAGACCCAGTACTTC
>TRBV5-1|11|.|.|TRBJ2-7
CASSGAYEQYF
TGCGCCAGCAGCGGGGCCTACGAGCAGTACTTC
>TRBV5-8|15|.|TRBD2|TRBJ2-3
CASSLPGLAGGTQYF
TGTGCCAGCAGTCTTCCGGGACTAGCGGGGGGGACGCAGTATTTT
>TRBV30|13|.|TRBD1|TRBJ1-6
CAWTGTALSPLHF
TGTGCCTGGACCGGGACAGCTCTATCACCCCTCCACTTT
>TRBV6-5|13|few|.|TRBJ2-5
CASSYEWGETQYF
TGTGCCAGCAGTTATGAGTGGGGGGAGACCCAGTACTTC
>TRBV2|11|.|.|TRBJ1-1
CASSAGREAFF
TGTGCCAGCAGTGCGGGGAGAGAAGCTTTCTTT
>TRBV2|13|.|TRBD1|TRBJ1-4
CAGKQGAQEKLFF
TGTGCCGGAAAACAGGGGGCTCAAGAAAAACTGTTTTTT
>TRBV9|14|.|TRBD1|TRBJ2-5
CASAPGQALREQYF
TGTGCCAGCGCCCCGGGACAGGCCCTGAGGGAGCAGTACTTC
>TRBV15|15|.|.|TRBJ2-5
CATSREHGLGETQYF
TGTGCCACCAGCAGAGAACATGGGTTGGGGGAGACCCAGTACTTC